This TCR beta chain was identified in a study of blood T cell repertoires in COVID-19. Across the whole study: PBMCs, B-cell-depleted T cells, or T cells provided the cDNA or gDNA that made up the material.

Authors' processing steps: Amplification from reference gene primers served as the basis for estimated nucleated cell counts. Generated by immunoSEQ multiplex PCR, the TCRdb table keeps only in-frame clones and is missing some. V and J calls plus clone size are reproduced from that table; the DNA served to infer D and trimming. The sample lists 110,000 or so clones, around 89% occurring once. Trimming shortened V by 6 bases and J by 0 bases, and 14 bases separated the two germline ends. The germline V gene has CDR1 SGHVS and CDR2 FQNEAQ. The CDR3 has 16 residues. The J gene is TRBJ2-2, the V gene TRBV7-8; D remains ambiguous. The receptor comes from a man between 65 and 80 years old with active or convalescent COVID-19. Material: peripheral blood. The CDR3 region is CASSRVALANTGELFF. CDR3 bases: TGTGCCAGCAGTCGTGTCGCGCTAGCGAACACCGGGGAGCTGTTTTTT.